This T cell receptor beta chain is drawn from a study of control samples from healthy donors and cancer patients. Generated by immunoSEQ multiplex PCR, the TCRdb table keeps only in-frame clones and is missing some. Seen here are around 140,000 clones, roughly 89% observed once, and the top ten hold about 7.9%. Germline V gene lookup returns CDR1 SGHDN and CDR2 FVKESK. This CDR3 comprises 15 residues. The V gene end was trimmed by 3 bases and the J gene end by 5 bases; junction bases not matched to a gene: 10. The chain joins TRBV14 to TRBJ2-7, with TRBD2 matching over 7 bases. This TCR was sampled from a middle-aged man with head and neck cancer. Sequences were obtained from PBMCs. CDR3 loop: CASSHPLGGRHEQYF. The CDR3 nucleotides read TGTGCCAGCAGCCATCCCCTGGGAGGGCGCCACGAGCAGTACTTC.